This TCR beta chain comes out of a study of shared clonotypes between healthy human individuals (dated by TCRdb to 2020 to 2021). Regarding the study in general: The cohort included three men and a couple of women between 18 and 49 years of age. Libraries were prepared and TCR repertoires were sequenced by different laboratories using diverse techniques, in order to increase sequencing depth and limit assay-specific biases. Between about 0.8 and 9 billion PBMCs per donor were obtained by leukapheresis. To estimate repertoire size and how much clonotypes are shared between individuals, the study performed deep sequencing of blood TCR repertoires from about five healthy adults. Per donor, three plates each were used for CD4 naive and CD4 memory, two for CD8 naive, and one for CD8 memory. Here is what the overall study found, with its caveats: Only blood was sampled, and tissue TCR repertoires likely differ from those in blood. Across a handful of donors, approximately 5% of naive CD4, roughly 3.5% of naive CD8, about 2% of memory CD4, and over 0.35% of memory CD8 clonotypes were shared. Compared with non-shared clonotypes, clonotypes shared by all four sorted-subset donors had higher generation probabilities. Even with the large sequencing depth, rarefaction of the sorted-subset datasets indicated that sequencing was incomplete. Based on pairwise subsampling, the degree of clonotype sharing among donors was expected to be affected by sequencing depth. Estimated clonotype richness was generally larger for naive than for memory subsets. Because the study included only a small number of donors, the genetic and exposure-history diversity represented was limited.

Inclusive of the bounding cysteine and phenylalanine, the CDR3 is 13 residues long. CDR3 DNA only is kept here, 39 bases in frame from base 1. For CDR1 and CDR2, the germline V gene (reference sequence) lists SGHKS and YYEKEE. V is cut by 4 bases and J by 4 bases, and the space between the germline ends is 11 bases. Using the deep immunoSEQ assay, TCR CDR3 regions were amplified from genomic DNA by multiplex PCR. For each cell subset, the extracted genomic DNA was distributed evenly across all wells of several immunoSEQ 96-well plates, and each plate served as one replicate. For sorted subsets, about 200 ng genomic DNA, equal to about 30,000 T cell genomes, was loaded into each replicate PCR. The purified libraries were quantified using a Qubit 3.0 fluorometer, sized with a Bioanalyzer 2100, and then quantified again using the KAPA Library Quantification kit. Each immunoSEQ 96-well plate was sequenced on its own single-read 150-cycle Illumina NextSeq 550 flow cell. Regarding the original processing steps: Because the immunoSEQ output held only junctional sequences and lacked quality scores, the filtering could not match the filtering applied to full-length reads. Sequences were annotated with PyIR, a Python wrapper for IgBLAST v1.9, using IMGT germline references to assign V/J genes and CDR3. Reads were removed for weak V/J assignments (E-value above 1e-6), missing CDR3, stop codons, out-of-frame junctions, or ambiguous translated residues. V3J clonotypes were defined as sequences sharing an identical inferred V gene, J gene, and CDR3 amino acid sequence. To compute the percentage overlap between repertoires, the number of shared unique clonotypes was divided by the size of the smaller repertoire. Repertoire richness was assessed with RTK rarefaction, the Chao1 estimator, and Recon v2.1 estimates of unobserved clonotypes. Generation probabilities were computed with OLGA for all TCRbeta clonotypes obtained by the gDNA method from a handful of donors. Entries here come from immuneACCESS through TCRdb and include only in-frame sequences with V and J called. Some clones fail to appear in such tables; in the studies checked, an unresolved V gene covers under half of the shortfall, and the cause of the remainder is unknown. From that table come the V and J calls and clone size; the DNA was used to work out D and trimming. For this sample there are about 2 million clones; over 85% appear just once. 0.95% to 1.5% of the sample is taken by the ten largest.

CD8 naive samples were obtained by positive selection for CCR7 among CD45RO-negative cells, yielding a CD45RA+CCR7+ population from which TemRA cells were excluded. The donors were healthy, HIV-negative adults with no recently reported acute infections or vaccinations. All donors were Caucasian adults living in Nashville, Tennessee, USA. Blood was collected by leukapheresis, and PBMCs were isolated by Ficoll-Histopaque density gradient centrifugation and then cryopreserved in liquid nitrogen vapor phase. Analytical flow cytometry was used to check the purity and quantity of each magnetically sorted T cell population. Each sorted fraction had its genomic DNA isolated and then quantified by UV absorbance on a Nanodrop 2000c. Of note for this clone: The antigen this receptor binds is unknown. No quality values exist for individual bases; no much larger clone is one base distant.

The V and J segments used are TRBV5-5 and TRBJ1-2, with a weak D call of TRBD1 (5 bases match). This TCR derives from a man between 18 and 35 years old in good health. The material sequenced was naive CD8+ T cells sorted from blood. The sample's cell subset or site label, decoded: CD45RA+CCR7+. CDR3 protein: CASSHQGFYGYTF. The sequenced DNA is TGTGCCAGCAGCCATCAGGGATTCTATGGCTACACCTTC.